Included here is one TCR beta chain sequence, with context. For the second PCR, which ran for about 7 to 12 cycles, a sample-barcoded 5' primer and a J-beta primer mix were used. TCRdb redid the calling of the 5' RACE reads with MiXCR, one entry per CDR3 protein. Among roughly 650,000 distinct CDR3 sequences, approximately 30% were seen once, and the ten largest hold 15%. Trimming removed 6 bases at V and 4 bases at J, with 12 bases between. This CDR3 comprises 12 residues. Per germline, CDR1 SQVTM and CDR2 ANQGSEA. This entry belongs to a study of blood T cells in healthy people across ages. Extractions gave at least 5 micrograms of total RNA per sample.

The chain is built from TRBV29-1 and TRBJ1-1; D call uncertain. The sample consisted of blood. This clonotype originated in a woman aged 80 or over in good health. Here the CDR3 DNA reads TGCAGCGTAACGACCGGTGGCACTGAAGCTTTCTTT. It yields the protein CSVTTGGTEAFF.